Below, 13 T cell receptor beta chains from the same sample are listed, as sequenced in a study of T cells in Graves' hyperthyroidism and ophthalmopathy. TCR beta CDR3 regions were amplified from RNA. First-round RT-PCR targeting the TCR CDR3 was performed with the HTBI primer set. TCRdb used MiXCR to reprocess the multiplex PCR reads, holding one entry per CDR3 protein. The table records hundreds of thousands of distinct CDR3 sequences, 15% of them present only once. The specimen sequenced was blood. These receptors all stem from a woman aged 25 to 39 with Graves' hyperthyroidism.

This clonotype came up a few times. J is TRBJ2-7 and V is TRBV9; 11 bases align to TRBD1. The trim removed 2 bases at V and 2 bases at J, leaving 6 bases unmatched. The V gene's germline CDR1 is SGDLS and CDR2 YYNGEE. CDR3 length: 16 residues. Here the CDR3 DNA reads TGTGCCAGCAGCGTCTCTGGGGGACAGGGGGCCTACGAGCAGTACTTC. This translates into CASSVSGGQGAYEQYF.

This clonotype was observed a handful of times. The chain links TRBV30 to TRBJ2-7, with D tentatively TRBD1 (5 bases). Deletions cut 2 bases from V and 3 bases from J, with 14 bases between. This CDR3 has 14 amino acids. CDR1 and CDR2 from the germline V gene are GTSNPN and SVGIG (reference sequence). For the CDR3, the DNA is TGTGCCTGGAGTATTGGGCATGGACACTACGAGCAGTACTTC. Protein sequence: CAWSIGHGHYEQYF.

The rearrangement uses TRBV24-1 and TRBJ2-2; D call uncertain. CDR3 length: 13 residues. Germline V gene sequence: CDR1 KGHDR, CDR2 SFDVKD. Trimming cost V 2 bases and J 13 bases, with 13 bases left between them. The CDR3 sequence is CATSDYHTAALFF. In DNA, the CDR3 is TGTGCCACCAGTGATTACCATACCGCTGCGCTGTTTTTT.

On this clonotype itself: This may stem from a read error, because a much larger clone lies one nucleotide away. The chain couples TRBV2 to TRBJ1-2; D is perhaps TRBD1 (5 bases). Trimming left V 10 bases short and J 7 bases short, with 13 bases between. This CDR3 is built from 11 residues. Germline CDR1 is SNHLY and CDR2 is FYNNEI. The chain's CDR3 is CAIKTVGGYTF. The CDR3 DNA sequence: TGTGCCATCAAGACAGTGGGTGGCTACACCTTC.

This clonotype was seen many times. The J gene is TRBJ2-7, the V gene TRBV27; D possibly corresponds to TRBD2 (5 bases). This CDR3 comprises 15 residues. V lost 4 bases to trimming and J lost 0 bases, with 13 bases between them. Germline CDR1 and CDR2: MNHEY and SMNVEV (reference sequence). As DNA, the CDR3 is TGTGCCAGCAGTTCATTGGGGAGCGGCTCCTACGAGCAGTACTTC. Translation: CASSSLGSGSYEQYF.

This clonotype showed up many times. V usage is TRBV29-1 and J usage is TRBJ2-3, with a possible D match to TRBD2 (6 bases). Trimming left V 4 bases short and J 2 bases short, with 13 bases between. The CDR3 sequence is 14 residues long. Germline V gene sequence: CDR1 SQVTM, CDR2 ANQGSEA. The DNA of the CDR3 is TGCAGCGTTGTTAGCGGAAGATACACAGATACGCAGTATTTT. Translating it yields CSVVSGRYTDTQYF.

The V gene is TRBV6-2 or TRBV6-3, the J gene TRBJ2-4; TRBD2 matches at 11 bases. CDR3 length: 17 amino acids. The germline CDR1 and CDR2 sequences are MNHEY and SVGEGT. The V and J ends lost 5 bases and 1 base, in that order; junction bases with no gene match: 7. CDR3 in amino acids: CASSDPTSGNAKNIQYF. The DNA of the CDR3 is TGTGCCAGCAGTGACCCGACTAGCGGGAATGCCAAAAACATTCAGTACTTC.

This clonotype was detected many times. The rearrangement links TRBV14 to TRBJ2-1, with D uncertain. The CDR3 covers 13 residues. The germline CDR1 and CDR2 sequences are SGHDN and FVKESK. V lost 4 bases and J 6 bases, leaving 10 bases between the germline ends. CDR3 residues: CASSPQGINEQFF. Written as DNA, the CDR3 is TGTGCCAGCAGCCCCCAAGGTATCAATGAGCAGTTCTTC. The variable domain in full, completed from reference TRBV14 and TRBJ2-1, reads EAGVTQFPSHSVIEKGQTVTLRCDPISGHDNLYWYRRVMGKEIKFLLHFVKESKQDESGMPNNRFLAERTGGTYSTLKVQPAELEDSGVYFCASSPQGINEQFFGPGTRLTVL.

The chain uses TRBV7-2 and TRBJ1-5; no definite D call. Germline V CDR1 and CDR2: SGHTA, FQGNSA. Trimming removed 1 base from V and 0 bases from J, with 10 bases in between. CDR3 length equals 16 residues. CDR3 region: CASSLEPASSNQPQHF. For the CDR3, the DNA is TGTGCCAGCAGCTTAGAGCCGGCCAGTAGCAATCAGCCCCAGCATTTT. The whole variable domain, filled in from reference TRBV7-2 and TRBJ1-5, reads GAGVSQSPSNKVTEKGKDVELRCDPISGHTALYWYRQSLGQGLEFLIYFQGNSAPDKSGLPSDRFSAERTGGSVSTLTIQRTQQEDSAVYLCASSLEPASSNQPQHFGDGTRLSIL.

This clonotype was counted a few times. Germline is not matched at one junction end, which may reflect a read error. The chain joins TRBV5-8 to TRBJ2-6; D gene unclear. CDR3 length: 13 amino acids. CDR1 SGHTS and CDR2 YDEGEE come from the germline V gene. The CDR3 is CASRLVGANVLTF. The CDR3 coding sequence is TGTGCCAGCAGATTGGTTGGGGCCAACGTCCTGACTTTC.

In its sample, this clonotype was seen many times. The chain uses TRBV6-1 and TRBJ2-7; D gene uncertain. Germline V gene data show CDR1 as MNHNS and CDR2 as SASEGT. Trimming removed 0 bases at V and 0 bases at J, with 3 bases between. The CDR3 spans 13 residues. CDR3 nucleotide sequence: TGTGCCAGCAGTGAAGCCTTCTCCTACGAGCAGTACTTC. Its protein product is CASSEAFSYEQYF.

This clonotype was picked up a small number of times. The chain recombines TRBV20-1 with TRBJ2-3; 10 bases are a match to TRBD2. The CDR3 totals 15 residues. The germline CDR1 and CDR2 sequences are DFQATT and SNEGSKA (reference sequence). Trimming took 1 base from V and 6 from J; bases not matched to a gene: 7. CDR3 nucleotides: TGCAGTGCTAGAGGTTCTAGCGGGAGACGTGATACGCAGTATTTT. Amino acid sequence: CSARGSSGRRDTQYF.

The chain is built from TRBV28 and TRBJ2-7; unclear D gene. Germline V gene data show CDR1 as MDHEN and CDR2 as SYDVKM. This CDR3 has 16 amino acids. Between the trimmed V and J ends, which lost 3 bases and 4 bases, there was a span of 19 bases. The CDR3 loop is CASSLASMYDEYEQYF. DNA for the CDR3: TGTGCCAGCAGTTTGGCGTCTATGTACGACGAATACGAGCAGTACTTC.